Sequencing of this T cell receptor beta chain was carried out in a study of T cells after yellow fever vaccination. About the study: The fractions with low cell numbers were processed using SMART-Seq v4 Ultra Low Input. Study-wide results and caveats: Contaminating bulk clonotypes could be abundant in FACS-sorted repertoires. In post-booster samples, most primary-vaccination clones reappeared (96% CD4, 70% to 90% CD8).

CDR3 length equals 16 residues. Between the trimmed V and J ends, which lost 0 bases and 0 bases, there was a span of 11 bases. Looked up from germline, CDR1 is LNHNV and CDR2 is YYDKDF (reference sequence). This clonotype was counted only a few times. Its cognate antigen is unknown. In making TCR cDNA, 5'RACE template switching added a universal primer site and UMIs to it. TCRdb reprocessed the 5' RACE reads via MiXCR and lists one record per CDR3 protein. The sample has 100,000 to 150,000 distinct CDR3 sequences, 7.5% to 10% seen once. The sequenced sample was CD8+ T cells sorted from PBMCs, obtained on the day of the yellow fever booster vaccination. This TCR was sampled from a young man who received the YFV17D yellow fever vaccine. The chain employs TRBV15 and TRBJ1-2, with no clear D. CDR3 DNA sequence: TGTGCCACCAGCAGAGATCGAACCGCAACTAACTATGGCTACACCTTC. Its protein product is CATSRDRTATNYGYTF.